One TCR beta chain is described in this entry. Its antigen is currently unknown. Both 60 Vbeta primers and 13 Jbeta primers went into the PCR. Method: immunoSEQ multiplex PCR; TCRdb's copy keeps in-frame clones and lacks some. Of 90,000 to 120,000 clones in the sample, around 73% were seen once. This record belongs to a study of cytomegalovirus exposure and HLA in healthy donors. Background on the study: Assignment to the Caucasian-associated ancestry cluster applied to 81% of the approximately 360 genotyped donors.

General observations from the study: Segments of the TCR beta V type were, in most cases, productive about 90% or about 30% of the time in an earlier analysis.

V was pared by 1 base and J by 3 bases, with 9 bases of the junction left unmatched. The CDR3 extends over 17 amino acids. Per germline, CDR1 SGHRS and CDR2 YFSETQ. This receptor was taken from a young man in good health and CMV-seronegative. Sequencing input: PBMCs. V usage is TRBV5-1 and J usage is TRBJ1-5, with 8 bases that match TRBD1. DNA of the CDR3: TGCGCCAGCAGCTTGAAAGTCTGGGGACAGGTCAATCAGCCCCAGCATTTT. Translation: CASSLKVWGQVNQPQHF.